The TCR beta chain under discussion was sequenced for a study of blood T cell repertoires in COVID-19 (dated by TCRdb to 2018 to 2020). For context, the study as a whole: Collaborator samples came from the United States, Italy and Spain and covered acute and convalescent phases of COVID-19. The material from the prospective study consisted of cDNA or gDNA derived from T cells, B-cell-depleted T cells, or PBMCs. The dataset comprised deeply sampled blood TCRbeta repertoires from subjects exposed to, actively infected with, or recovered from COVID-19. The repertoires were made available in a free public database intended to serve as a resource for research on the immune response to SARS-CoV-2. The samples were drawn from two sources: the first 160 participants of the ongoing ImmuneRACE study, and 1,200 or so subjects contributed by 6 global collaborators. The sample metadata nearly always contained a de-identified subject ID, COVID-19 status, age in years and sex. Where HLA class I and class II types were available, the types were taken from metadata supplied by the sample provider, not from assay-based typing.

The V and J ends are trimmed by 0 bases and 2 bases, leaving 9 bases between them. The CDR3 numbers 16 residues from cysteine through phenylalanine. Solely the CDR3 DNA is kept, with 48 bases framed from the first base. CDR1 and CDR2, looked up from the germline V gene (reference sequence), are SGHNT and YYREEE. TCRbeta CDR3 regions were amplified from genomic DNA using the immunoSEQ Assay, a bias-controlled multiplex PCR. Concerning the study's data processing: Within the assay, amplification of reference gene primers was used to estimate how many nucleated cells each sample contained. To quantify the absolute abundance of each unique TCRbeta CDR3 rearrangement, sequence reads were collapsed and filtered. For each sample, productive Simpson clonality was calculated as the square root of Simpson's diversity index across productive rearrangements. This is the immuneACCESS table as TCRdb keeps it, with only in-frame sequences that have V and J called. A part of the clones is gone; compared with another copy, unresolved V genes explain less than half, and the rest is unexplained. V, J and clone size reflect that table, while D and trimming were determined from the DNA. Across this sample there are over 250,000 clones, with about 87% seen only once. In total, the top ten clones hold less than 3% of the sample.

As to this clone: The target of this receptor is not known. Base qualities were left out, and no much larger clone turns up one base away.

What the work shows at the level of the full study, not this receptor alone: How much clinical and demographic metadata was included differed by source and by participant, and the metadata was provided uncurated.

Participants in the prospective study were aged roughly 18 to 100 years, lived in under 30 United States geographic areas, and enrolled through a virtual design. Cohort assignment in the prospective study relied on participant-reported clinical history from a screening survey and a study questionnaire. Recovered participants in ImmuneRACE Cohort 3 were defined by two consecutive negative NP/OP PCR tests, clearance by a healthcare professional, or resolution of symptoms. In the prospective study, whole blood, serum and a nasopharyngeal or oropharyngeal swab were collected from each participant by mobile phlebotomists. Participants in the prospective study had the option to provide additional blood draws and questionnaires over an approximately 2-month period. Prospective study blood samples were shipped either frozen or at room temperature before DNA extraction.

The sample consisted of PBMCs or T cells enriched from blood (not recorded which). Recombination linked TRBV5-4 to TRBJ2-6; TRBD2 is a weak D gene call, 6 bases matching. The origin of this receptor is a woman aged 50 to 60 who had recovered from COVID-19. The DNA sequence is TGTGCCAGCAGCTTGGGGGGACTTACTGGGGCCAACGTCCTGACTTTC. This is translated as CASSLGGLTGANVLTF.